This T cell receptor beta chain emerged from a study of blood T cell repertoires in COVID-19. Clones were sequenced by immunoSEQ multiplex PCR, and TCRdb holds only the in-frame ones, with some missing. The table includes about 140,000 clones, roughly 85% detected once. The germline V and J ends were trimmed by 6 bases and 4 bases, with 10 bases remaining between them. The CDR3 consists of 11 residues. Germline-derived CDR1 and CDR2 are DFQATT and SNEGSKA (reference sequence). The specimen was peripheral blood. The TCR was taken from a man in his forties or fifties with acute or convalescent COVID-19. The chain links TRBV20-1 to TRBJ2-7; D unclear. CDR3 sequence reads: CSALYGYEQYF. CDR3 nucleotides: TGCAGTGCCCTTTACGGGTACGAGCAGTACTTC.